This passage covers 10 T cell receptor beta chains from one sample sequenced in a study of shared clonotypes between healthy human individuals. The method was immunoSEQ multiplex PCR; TCRdb's version includes in-frame clones alone and lacks a portion of them. This table has hundreds of thousands of clones, approximately 90% appearing once. Cells designated naive CD8 were CD45RO-negative and were positively selected for CCR7, with terminally differentiated effector memory CD45RA+ cells excluded. Specimen: naive CD8+ T cells sorted from blood. These TCRs come from a man between 25 and 39 years old in good health.

The CDR3 spells CASSQYKRSYEQYF. In nucleotides, the CDR3 is TGTGCCAGCAGCCAATATAAGCGGAGCTACGAGCAGTACTTC. V is TRBV16 and J is TRBJ2-7; D is perhaps TRBD2 (5 bases). Germline V gene lookup returns CDR1 KGHSY and CDR2 FQNENV. Trimming took off 1 base at V and 3 bases at J, with 10 bases between the two ends. The CDR3 extends over 14 amino acids.

The genes are TRBV11-2 and TRBJ2-1; TRBD2 agrees at 13 bases. Germline V lookup: CDR1 SGHAT, CDR2 FQNNGV. The CDR3 length is 19 residues. V gave up 0 bases and J gave up 5 bases; unmatched junction bases: 10. The CDR3 DNA follows: TGTGCCAGCAGCTTAGATGGATTACTAGCGGGAGGGACGAACAATGAGCAGTTCTTC. This encodes CASSLDGLLAGGTNNEQFF.

The rearrangement links TRBV7-9 to TRBJ1-3, with D unclear. CDR3 length: 15 amino acids. Germline lookup yields CDR1 SEHNR and CDR2 FQNEAQ (reference sequence). Between the trimmed V and J ends, which lost 5 bases and 4 bases, there was a span of 15 bases. In DNA, the CDR3 is TGTGCCAGCAGCCAGGTCACGGGAGCGGGAAACACCATATATTTT. This sequence encodes CASSQVTGAGNTIYF.

The chain recombines TRBV7-9 with TRBJ2-2, with 10 bases fitting TRBD1. This CDR3 comprises 16 residues. Germline V CDR1 and CDR2: SEHNR, FQNEAQ (reference sequence). V lost 7 bases to trimming and J lost 5 bases; unmatched junction nucleotides: 10. CDR3 protein: CASIKTGTGVTGELFF. The CDR3 nucleotides read TGTGCCAGCATCAAAACCGGGACAGGGGTAACCGGGGAGCTGTTTTTT. Supplemented by reference TRBV7-9 and TRBJ2-2, the full variable domain reads DTGVSQNPRHKITKRGQNVTFRCDPISEHNRLYWYRQTLGQGPEFLTYFQNEAQLEKSRLLSDRFSAERPKGSFSTLEIQRTEQGDSAMYLCASIKTGTGVTGELFFGEGSRLTVL.

The chain has TRBV7-8 and TRBJ2-1; perhaps TRBD2 as D (5 bases). The V end lost 3 bases, the J end lost 10 bases, and 7 bases lay between the germline ends. The CDR3 is 11 amino acids. CDR1 and CDR2 (germline): SGHVS, FQNEAQ. This chain's CDR3 is CASSFGVEQFF. In DNA form, the CDR3 reads TGTGCCAGCAGCTTCGGGGTGGAGCAGTTCTTC.

V gene TRBV25-1 combines with J gene TRBJ2-2; D gene uncertain. With 5 bases removed from V and 4 bases from J, the gap between germline ends came to 5 bases. This CDR3 is 12 amino acids long. Looked up from germline, CDR1 is MGHDK and CDR2 is SYGVNS. The CDR3 nucleotides read TGTGCCAGCAGTCAGACCACCGGGGAGCTGTTTTTT. It encodes CASSQTTGELFF.

The genes are TRBV19 and TRBJ1-5; TRBD1 matches 11 bases. The CDR3 is made up of 17 amino acids. Trimming took 5 bases from V and 4 from J; bases not matched to a gene: 10. CDR1 is LNHDA, CDR2 SQIVND, per germline (reference sequence). The CDR3 here is CASSPDRGQPANQPQHF. CDR3 DNA sequence: TGTGCCAGTAGTCCGGACAGGGGGCAACCCGCGAATCAGCCCCAGCATTTT.

This clone was seen only a few times. This chain links TRBV7-2 with TRBJ2-1; no clear D gene. The CDR3 is 11 amino acids. The germline V and J ends were trimmed by 9 bases and 1 base, with 4 bases remaining between them. Germline CDR1 is SGHTA and CDR2 is FQGNSA. CDR3 nucleotides: TGTGCCAGATCGTCCTACAATGAGCAGTTCTTC. It encodes CARSSYNEQFF.

The rearrangement uses TRBV7-9 and TRBJ2-7; D is ambiguous. The CDR3 loop spans 15 amino acids. Trimming left V 4 bases short and J 4 bases short, with 17 bases between. Looked up from germline, CDR1 is SEHNR and CDR2 is FQNEAQ (reference sequence). The CDR3 spells CASSSRTTPDYEQYF. The DNA of the CDR3 is TGTGCCAGCAGCTCCCGTACCACGCCCGATTACGAGCAGTACTTC.

This chain connects TRBV7-9 to TRBJ1-2; the D is unclear. Germline V CDR1 and CDR2: SEHNR, FQNEAQ (reference sequence). V was clipped by 2 bases and J by 13 bases, with 23 bases between them. CDR3 length equals 15 residues. This CDR3 reads CASSLRHYRVKEFTF. The DNA for the CDR3 is TGTGCCAGCAGCTTACGACATTATCGGGTCAAAGAGTTCACCTTC.